The 3 T cell receptor beta chains listed next were all sequenced from one sample in a study of T cell responses to AZD1222 COVID-19 vaccine. Profiled with immunoSEQ multiplex PCR; TCRdb holds only in-frame clones, not every one. The table has tens of thousands of clones, 88% seen once. The sample was peripheral blood, taken on day 0 of AZD1222 vaccination. The receptors originated from an adult in good health.

The chain carries TRBV5-4 and TRBJ2-3, with 9 bases fitting TRBD2. The V and J ends lost 4 bases and 3 bases, in that order; junction bases with no gene match: 6. Germline V gives CDR1 SGHNT, CDR2 YYREEE (reference sequence). The CDR3 contains 15 residues. CDR3 bases: TGTGCCAGCAGCGGGGGAGCGGGGGGTACAGATACGCAGTATTTT. As protein: CASSGGAGGTDTQYF.

This chain links TRBV5-5 with TRBJ2-7; D unclear. CDR3 size: 14 residues. CDR1 and CDR2 (germline): SGHKS, YYEKEE (reference sequence). Trimming shortened V by 1 base and J by 0 bases, and 8 bases separated the two germline ends. The CDR3 sequence is CASSLTPNSYEQYF. CDR3 DNA sequence: TGTGCCAGCAGCTTGACGCCAAACTCCTACGAGCAGTACTTC.

The chain uses TRBV10-3 and TRBJ2-7; the match to TRBD2 covers 12 bases. V lost 7 bases and J lost 2; bases outside the gene matches: 3. The germline gives CDR1 ENHRY, CDR2 SYGVKD. This CDR3 has 14 residues. The CDR3 sequence: CAIKASGGAYEQYF. The CDR3 DNA reads as TGTGCCATCAAGGCTAGCGGGGGGGCCTACGAGCAGTACTTC.